This TCR beta chain derives from a study of blood T cell repertoires in COVID-19. Libraries were prepared by immunoSEQ multiplex PCR; TCRdb keeps only in-frame clonotypes and omits some of them. The sample lists fewer than 120,000 clones, over 65% occurring once. The CDR3 sequence is 16 residues long. CDR1 and CDR2 from the germline V gene are MNHNS and SASEGT. V was cut by 2 bases and J by 3 bases, with 15 bases left in between. Sequencing input: peripheral blood. The receptor comes from a woman older than 75 with acute or convalescent COVID-19. The V and J genes are TRBV6-1 and TRBJ2-3; the D gene is possibly TRBD2 (5 bases). The CDR3 here is CASSEPGEGATDTQYF. The CDR3 bases are TGTGCCAGCAGTGAACCCGGAGAGGGCGCGACAGATACGCAGTATTTT.